The 8 T cell receptor beta chains below were found in one sample sequenced in a study of blood T cell repertoires in COVID-19. TCRdb's copy holds only in-frame clones and misses some; the assay was immunoSEQ multiplex PCR. Of 180,000 or so clones in the sample, about four fifths were seen once. The sequencing sample was made of peripheral blood. The receptors originated from a woman aged 40 to 50 with COVID-19, enrolled during active disease.

DNA for the CDR3: TGTGCCAGCAGCCTTACGGGCTCTGGGGCCAACGTCCTGACTTTC. Its protein product is CASSLTGSGANVLTF. V usage is TRBV7-8 and J usage is TRBJ2-6; D not resolved. Germline CDR1 SGHVS, CDR2 FQNEAQ. V lost 5 bases and J 0 bases, leaving 8 bases between the germline ends. The CDR3 is 15 amino acids. The complete variable domain, with remaining parts taken from reference TRBV7-8 and TRBJ2-6, reads GAGVSQSPRYKVAKRGQDVALRCDPISGHVSLFWYQQALGQGPEFLTYFQNEAQLDKSGLPSDRFFAERPEGSVSTLKIQRTQQEDSAVYLCASSLTGSGANVLTFGAGSRLTVL.

The chain joins TRBV9 to TRBJ2-5, with 7 nucleotides matching TRBD2. J lost 5 bases, V lost 4 bases, and 11 bases had no gene match. There are 15 residues in the CDR3. In germline, CDR1 is SGDLS, CDR2 YYNGEE. CDR3: CASSWGETSRETQYF. CDR3 DNA sequence: TGTGCCAGCAGCTGGGGGGAGACTAGCAGGGAGACCCAGTACTTC.

This chain joins TRBV19 and TRBJ2-5; no clear D gene. With 3 bases removed from V and 5 bases from J, the gap between germline ends came to 7 bases. The CDR3 length is 12 residues. Germline V gene lookup returns CDR1 LNHDA and CDR2 SQIVND (reference sequence). CDR3 sequence reads: CASSMTGETQYF. The CDR3 DNA follows: TGTGCCAGTAGTATGACGGGTGAGACCCAGTACTTC.

V gene TRBV28 combines with J gene TRBJ2-7; 8 bases are shared with TRBD1. After removal of 3 bases from V and 3 bases from J, the junction contained 1 base not matched to a gene. This CDR3 region has 13 residues. Germline V gene data show CDR1 as MDHEN and CDR2 as SYDVKM. The CDR3 reads CASSFDRGYEQYF. CDR3 nucleotide sequence: TGTGCCAGCAGTTTCGACAGGGGCTACGAGCAGTACTTC.

The V call is TRBV5-4, the J call TRBJ2-5; 10 positions agree with TRBD2. CDR1 and CDR2 from the germline V gene are SGHNT and YYREEE (reference sequence). The CDR3 is 15 residues long. Losses at the gene ends were 0 bases for V and 5 bases for J; bases not matched to a gene: 4. Here the CDR3 DNA reads TGTGCCAGCAGCTTGGTGACTAGCGGGTGGGAGACCCAGTACTTC. Translation gives CASSLVTSGWETQYF.

The chain couples TRBV4-2 to TRBJ1-1; 10 bases align to TRBD1. The length of the CDR3 is 15 residues. V shed 5 bases, J shed 5 bases, and the junction held 8 bases outside the gene matches. Germline V lookup: CDR1 LGHNA, CDR2 YNFKEQ. This CDR3 reads CASSSGTGVLTEAFF. CDR3 in DNA: TGTGCCAGCAGCTCCGGGACAGGGGTTTTGACTGAAGCTTTCTTT.

This chain links TRBV19 with TRBJ1-1; no definite D call. V lost 3 bases, J lost 1 base, and 15 bases lay in between. CDR3 length equals 16 residues. Germline assignment: CDR1 LNHDA and CDR2 SQIVND (reference sequence). This chain's CDR3 is CASSMFGEHRNTEAFF. DNA for the CDR3: TGTGCCAGTAGTATGTTCGGGGAGCACCGGAACACTGAAGCTTTCTTT.

This clone was recorded once. CDR3 amino acids: CASSPDNNEKLFF. The CDR3 DNA is TGTGCCAGCTCACCCGACAATAATGAAAAACTGTTTTTT. This rearrangement joins TRBV18 to TRBJ1-4; no firm D call. The germline V and J ends were trimmed by 3 bases and 4 bases, with 6 bases remaining between them. Germline loops: CDR1 KGHSH, CDR2 LQKENI. This CDR3 is 13 amino acids long.